The TCR beta chain described here comes from a study of cytomegalovirus exposure and HLA in healthy donors. Regarding the study as a whole: For TCR beta chains, V- and J-gene trimming was later linked to a missense DCLRE1C variant. In a later analysis, most CMV-associated TCR beta chains appeared HLA-restricted.

Turning to this clone: Its antigen is as yet unknown.

The PCR had 60 Vbeta and 13 Jbeta primers. Clones were sequenced by immunoSEQ multiplex PCR, and TCRdb holds only the in-frame ones, with some missing. Its table lists around 120,000 clones. Per the germline V gene, CDR1 is SGHRS and CDR2 is YFSETQ. The CDR3 is 14 amino acids. Trimming removed 0 bases from V and 4 bases from J, with 7 bases in between. The source of this sequence is a man aged 18 to 29 in good health and CMV-seronegative. Sequenced sample: PBMCs. The chain uses TRBV5-1 and TRBJ2-2; D gene uncertain. The CDR3 spells CASSLALSTGELFF. CDR3 sequence (DNA): TGCGCCAGCAGCTTGGCCCTATCCACCGGGGAGCTGTTTTTT.